The next 29 T cell receptor beta chains were all read from a single sample in a study of T cell responses to AZD1222 COVID-19 vaccine. Data came from immunoSEQ multiplex PCR; TCRdb stores just in-frame clones and leaves some out. Of 40,000 to 55,000 clones in the sample, around 86% were seen once. This sample comprised peripheral blood, obtained 28 days after the second AZD1222 dose. These receptors came from an adult who received the AZD1222 COVID-19 vaccine.

V usage is TRBV7-9 and J usage is TRBJ2-7; TRBD1 agrees at 7 bases. J was trimmed by 1 base and V by 5 bases; bases with no gene match: 5. The CDR3 contains 14 residues. Germline V gene lookup returns CDR1 SEHNR and CDR2 FQNEAQ (reference sequence). CDR3 DNA: TGTGCCAGCAGCCCCCGGGACAGATCCTACGAGCAGTACTTC. Its translation: CASSPRDRSYEQYF. The full variable domain, completed using reference TRBV7-9 and TRBJ2-7, is DTGVSQNPRHKITKRGQNVTFRCDPISEHNRLYWYRQTLGQGPEFLTYFQNEAQLEKSRLLSDRFSAERPKGSFSTLEIQRTEQGDSAMYLCASSPRDRSYEQYFGPGTRLTVT.

CDR3 sequence reads: CASSFGGSTEAFF. Written as DNA, the CDR3 is TGTGCCAGCAGTTTCGGGGGGAGCACTGAAGCTTTCTTT. The V call is TRBV28, the J call TRBJ1-1; TRBD1 is a possible D gene (5 bases). Germline CDR1 is MDHEN and CDR2 is SYDVKM. This CDR3 spans 13 amino acids. Trimming took 3 bases from V and 4 from J, leaving 9 bases between them. The whole variable domain, filled in from reference TRBV28 and TRBJ1-1, reads DVKVTQSSRYLVKRTGEKVFLECVQDMDHENMFWYRQDPGLGLRLIYFSYDVKMKEKGDIPEGYSVSREKKERFSLILESASTNQTSMYLCASSFGGSTEAFFGQGTRLTVV.

J is TRBJ2-7 and V is TRBV28; 12 nucleotides match TRBD2. Trimming at V came to 5 bases and at J to 5 bases, leaving 4 bases not matched to a gene. CDR3 length: 14 residues. CDR1 is MDHEN, CDR2 SYDVKM, per germline. Here the CDR3 reads CASSRLAGVNEQYF. CDR3 coding DNA: TGTGCCAGCAGTCGACTAGCGGGAGTCAACGAGCAGTACTTC.

This clone has just a few counts. The J gene is TRBJ1-2, the V gene TRBV6-2 or TRBV6-3; TRBD1 matches 7 bases. The V segment lost 1 base and the J segment 6 bases; nucleotides outside the gene matches: 5. The CDR3 covers 14 residues. Germline V gene lookup returns CDR1 MNHEY and CDR2 SVGEGT. CDR3 DNA: TGTGCCAGCAGTTACTTGTCAGGGGGACATGGCTACACCTTC. This sequence encodes CASSYLSGGHGYTF.

The chain recombines TRBV19 with TRBJ1-2; TRBD1 agrees at 8 bases. Germline V gene sequence: CDR1 LNHDA, CDR2 SQIVND (reference sequence). There are 12 residues in the CDR3. V gave up 9 bases and J gave up 8 bases; unmatched junction bases: 8. CDR3 region: CASQQGAKGYTF. DNA of the CDR3: TGTGCCAGCCAGCAGGGGGCCAAAGGCTACACCTTC.

This clone was counted between two and nine times. This chain connects TRBV7-9 to TRBJ2-1; either TRBD1 or TRBD2 may supply D (6 bases each). Trimming took 5 bases from V and 9 from J, leaving 17 bases between them. Germline CDR1 is SEHNR and CDR2 is FQNEAQ (reference sequence). CDR3 length: 14 residues. The CDR3 loop is CASSPASGAVEQFF. CDR3 sequence (DNA): TGTGCCAGCAGCCCAGCGTCGGGGGCGGTTGAGCAGTTCTTC.

With respect to this clone: Its ends do not fully match the called genes, so a read error is possible. The chain has TRBV6-5 and TRBJ1-2; maybe TRBD1 (5 bases). The germline V gene encodes CDR1 MNHEY and CDR2 SVGAGI. CDR3 size: 11 residues. The CDR3 DNA follows: TGCGCAGTTCACGGGGCTTATGGCTACACCTTC. Its translation: CAVHGAYGYTF.

This clone was counted once. This chain joins TRBV19 and TRBJ1-3; D call uncertain. CDR3 size: 15 residues. The V and J ends lost 0 bases and 1 base respectively, with 7 bases between them. Looked up from germline, CDR1 is LNHDA and CDR2 is SQIVND (reference sequence). The CDR3 sequence is CASSIDLGSGNTIYF. DNA of the CDR3: TGTGCCAGTAGTATAGATCTCGGATCTGGAAACACCATATATTTT. The full variable domain, rest sourced from reference TRBV19 and TRBJ1-3, is DGGITQSPKYLFRKEGQNVTLSCEQNLNHDAMYWYRQDPGQGLRLIYYSQIVNDFQKGDIAEGYSVSREKKESFPLTVTSAQKNPTAFYLCASSIDLGSGNTIYFGEGSWLTVV.

This clone was recorded once. This rearrangement joins TRBV25-1 to TRBJ1-4; 10 bases are shared with TRBD1. The CDR3 has 14 residues. Germline assignment: CDR1 MGHDK and CDR2 SYGVNS. The ends lost 3 bases at V and 8 bases at J; junction bases unmatched: 3. The CDR3 DNA reads as TGTGCCAGCAGTGACAGGACAGGGGGGGAAAAACTGTTTTTT. It specifies CASSDRTGGEKLFF.

This clone appeared once. V usage is TRBV27 and J usage is TRBJ1-2, with D possibly TRBD1 on 5 matching bases. Germline CDR1 is MNHEY and CDR2 is SMNVEV (reference sequence). The V end lost 7 bases, the J end lost 6 bases, and 21 bases lay between the germline ends. The CDR3 length is 15 residues. This CDR3 is CASTEIQVRVDGYTF. The CDR3 region has the DNA TGTGCCAGCACCGAGATACAGGTAAGGGTGGATGGCTACACCTTC.

The J gene is TRBJ2-7, the V gene TRBV7-2; 7 positions match TRBD2. The CDR3 covers 14 residues. J gave up 4 bases and V 1 base, and 4 bases lay outside the gene matches. Germline V gene lookup returns CDR1 SGHTA and CDR2 FQGNSA. CDR3 region: CASSLGGSGYEQYF. The CDR3 coding sequence is TGTGCCAGCAGCTTAGGCGGTAGCGGGTACGAGCAGTACTTC.

V and J are TRBV27 and TRBJ1-4; possibly TRBD1 for D (5 bases). Trimming removed 5 bases from V and 14 bases from J, with 30 bases in between. Germline CDR1 reads MNHEY; CDR2 reads SMNVEV (reference sequence). This CDR3 comprises 17 residues. CDR3 DNA sequence: TGTGCCAGCAGTACCGGAACGGGGCGCGGGTTCTCTCTCCCCCTGTTTTTT. It translates to CASSTGTGRGFSLPLFF.

The V gene is TRBV10-3, the J gene TRBJ2-5, with a tentative D call TRBD1 (6 bases). CDR3 length: 15 residues. Deletions cut 0 bases from V and 5 bases from J, with 13 bases between. CDR1 and CDR2 from the germline V gene are ENHRY and SYGVKD. CDR3 in DNA: TGTGCCATCAGTGAGTCGCGAGGGGGAGAGGAGACCCAGTACTTC. This translates into CAISESRGGEETQYF.

The chain joins TRBV28 to TRBJ1-1; D is unresolved. Germline CDR1 MDHEN, CDR2 SYDVKM. This CDR3 comprises 12 residues. Deletions cut 6 bases from V and 11 bases from J, with 16 bases between. The CDR3 DNA sequence: TGTGCCAGCAGGTCCGGGGTACATAGCGCTTTCTTT. Its protein product is CASRSGVHSAFF.

The rearrangement links TRBV9 to TRBJ2-7; D unresolved. The CDR3 is 12 amino acids. Germline CDR1 and CDR2: SGDLS and YYNGEE. Trimming left V 4 bases short and J 3 bases short, with 8 bases between. The CDR3 DNA reads as TGTGCCAGCAGCCGAGATGACTACGAGCAGTACTTC. It specifies CASSRDDYEQYF.

V gene TRBV2 combines with J gene TRBJ2-2; D ambiguous. The CDR3 totals 16 residues. Per the germline V gene, CDR1 is SNHLY and CDR2 is FYNNEI. The V end lost 4 bases, the J end lost 7 bases, and 19 bases lay between the germline ends. In DNA, the CDR3 is TGTGCCAGCAGTGCTGTCTATCCGACGTACAGCGGGGAGCTGTTTTTT. As protein: CASSAVYPTYSGELFF.

This clone has a single count. V and J are TRBV20-1 and TRBJ2-3; unclear D gene. The ends were cut back, 6 bases at V and 3 bases at J, with 7 bases in the middle. Germline V lookup: CDR1 DFQATT, CDR2 SNEGSKA (reference sequence). CDR3 size: 11 residues. DNA of the CDR3: TGCAGTGCCTCGCAAACAGATACGCAGTATTTT. Translation gives CSASQTDTQYF.

The chain is built from TRBV5-1 and TRBJ2-3; possible D gene TRBD1, 5 bases. This CDR3 spans 18 amino acids. Trimming removed 1 base at V and 0 bases at J, with 18 bases between. The germline V gene encodes CDR1 SGHRS and CDR2 YFSETQ. For the CDR3, the DNA is TGCGCCAGCAGCTTGAAGGGGCCTCTGAATCCTAGCACAGATACGCAGTATTTT. Amino acid sequence: CASSLKGPLNPSTDTQYF.

V gene TRBV19 combines with J gene TRBJ2-7; the match to TRBD2 covers 8 bases. CDR1 is LNHDA and CDR2 is SQIVND in the germline V gene (reference sequence). Trimming removed 3 bases from V and 2 bases from J; junction bases left unmatched: 6. The CDR3 runs 15 residues. This CDR3 is CASSIGSGAAYEQYF. The DNA for the CDR3 is TGTGCCAGTAGTATTGGTAGCGGGGCTGCCTACGAGCAGTACTTC. Full variable domain (rest looked up from reference TRBV19 and TRBJ2-7): DGGITQSPKYLFRKEGQNVTLSCEQNLNHDAMYWYRQDPGQGLRLIYYSQIVNDFQKGDIAEGYSVSREKKESFPLTVTSAQKNPTAFYLCASSIGSGAAYEQYFGPGTRLTVT.

This chain links TRBV5-4 with TRBJ2-2; D gene ambiguous. V lost 2 bases to trimming and J lost 0 bases, with 20 bases between them. The CDR3 extends over 19 amino acids. Germline lookup yields CDR1 SGHNT and CDR2 YYREEE (reference sequence). The chain's CDR3 is CASSFSRAAAFANTGELFF. The CDR3 coding sequence is TGTGCCAGCAGCTTCTCTCGGGCGGCGGCGTTCGCGAACACCGGGGAGCTGTTTTTT.

This chain joins TRBV18 and TRBJ2-7; a weak D match, TRBD1 (6 bases). This CDR3 has 13 amino acids. V was clipped by 5 bases and J by 1 base, with 9 bases between them. CDR1 is KGHSH and CDR2 is LQKENI in the germline V gene. CDR3 loop: CASSSDRSYEQYF. The CDR3, as DNA: TGTGCCAGCTCATCCGACAGGTCCTACGAGCAGTACTTC. The entire variable domain, with the rest obtained from reference TRBV18 and TRBJ2-7, is as follows: NAGVMQNPRHLVRRRGQEARLRCSPMKGHSHVYWYRQLPEEGLKFMVYLQKENIIDESGMPKERFSAEFPKEGPSILRIQQVVRGDSAAYFCASSSDRSYEQYFGPGTRLTVT.

The chain employs TRBV29-1 and TRBJ2-5; 10 bases are a match to TRBD1. Trimming took 6 bases from V and 5 from J; bases not matched to a gene: 6. The CDR3 covers 13 residues. Germline CDR1 and CDR2: SQVTM and ANQGSEA. CDR3 in DNA: TGCAGCGTGGGGGGACAGGGGTGGGAGACCCAGTACTTC. It codes for CSVGGQGWETQYF.

This chain uses TRBV25-1 with TRBJ2-1; 15 bases fit TRBD2. Germline-derived CDR1 and CDR2 are MGHDK and SYGVNS. V was clipped by 6 bases and J by 12 bases; unmatched bases: 12. This CDR3 has 16 residues. CDR3 protein: CASSSSRTSGREVQFF. The CDR3 DNA reads as TGTGCCAGCAGCAGTAGTAGGACTAGCGGGAGGGAGGTGCAGTTCTTC.

There are a few counts of this clone. The rearrangement joins TRBV27 to TRBJ2-7, with 8 bases aligning to TRBD2. Germline CDR1 MNHEY, CDR2 SMNVEV (reference sequence). This CDR3 is 17 amino acids long. V was pared by 6 bases and J by 2 bases, with 15 bases of the junction left unmatched. The CDR3 DNA follows: TGTGCCAGCAGCCGGGGGGGCTGGCGGGAGGTTACCTACGAGCAGTACTTC. As protein: CASSRGGWREVTYEQYF.

The V call is TRBV28, the J call TRBJ2-4; a weak D match, TRBD1 (6 bases). Germline CDR1 and CDR2: MDHEN and SYDVKM. The CDR3 is 16 residues long. Between the trimmed V and J ends, which lost 4 bases and 10 bases, there was a span of 23 bases. The CDR3 nucleotides read TGTGCCAGCAGTTCCAAAACACAGGGAGCTAGTAATATTCAGTACTTC. It translates to CASSSKTQGASNIQYF.

This chain links TRBV28 with TRBJ2-1; D remains unclear. Germline loops: CDR1 MDHEN, CDR2 SYDVKM. Trimming took 6 bases from V and 10 from J, leaving 13 bases between them. The CDR3 is made up of 12 amino acids. CDR3 region: CASSPPGSEQFF. The DNA of the CDR3 is TGTGCCAGCAGCCCCCCGGGCTCAGAGCAGTTCTTC.

J is TRBJ1-4 and V is TRBV5-1, with a possible D match to TRBD1 (6 bases). This CDR3 contains 14 residues. V shed 3 bases and J shed 4 bases, with 10 bases lying between them. Germline-derived CDR1 and CDR2 are SGHRS and YFSETQ. For the CDR3, the DNA is TGCGCCAGCAGCTCCGGACAGCTTAATGAAAAACTGTTTTTT. It is translated as CASSSGQLNEKLFF.

The gene calls are TRBV3-1 (or the pseudogene TRBV3-2) and TRBJ2-1; 11 bases agree with TRBD2. The CDR3 is 17 amino acids. The V and J ends lost 1 base and 2 bases, in that order; junction bases with no gene match: 4. Germline CDR1 LGHDT, CDR2 YNNKEL (reference sequence). CDR3 protein: CASSQGIAGGAYNEQFF. The CDR3 DNA reads as TGTGCCAGCAGCCAAGGGATAGCGGGAGGGGCCTACAATGAGCAGTTCTTC.

This clone was seen only once. V gene TRBV19 combines with J gene TRBJ2-5, with D perhaps matching TRBD1 or TRBD2 (6 bases each). The CDR3 contains 14 residues. CDR1 and CDR2 (germline): LNHDA, SQIVND (reference sequence). V lost 3 bases to trimming and J lost 2 bases, with 10 bases between them. CDR3 amino acids: CASSMGGGQETQYF. Here the CDR3 DNA reads TGTGCCAGTAGTATGGGGGGCGGACAAGAGACCCAGTACTTC.